This record covers a single TCR beta chain. The sample originates from a study of blood T cell repertoires in COVID-19. Trimming removed 1 base from V and 5 bases from J, with 8 bases in between. CDR3 size: 13 residues. The germline gives CDR1 LNHNV, CDR2 YYDKDF (reference sequence). The assay was immunoSEQ multiplex PCR, and TCRdb's table has in-frame clones only and misses some. The profile shows 150,000 to 200,000 clones, 60% to 85% of them singletons. The sample taken for sequencing was peripheral blood. This TCR derives from a man aged 60 to 69 with acute or convalescent COVID-19. V and J are TRBV15 and TRBJ2-5; possible D gene TRBD2, 5 bases. CDR3 sequence (DNA): TGTGCCACCAGCAGAGCGAGGGTGGAGACCCAGTACTTC. This encodes CATSRARVETQYF.